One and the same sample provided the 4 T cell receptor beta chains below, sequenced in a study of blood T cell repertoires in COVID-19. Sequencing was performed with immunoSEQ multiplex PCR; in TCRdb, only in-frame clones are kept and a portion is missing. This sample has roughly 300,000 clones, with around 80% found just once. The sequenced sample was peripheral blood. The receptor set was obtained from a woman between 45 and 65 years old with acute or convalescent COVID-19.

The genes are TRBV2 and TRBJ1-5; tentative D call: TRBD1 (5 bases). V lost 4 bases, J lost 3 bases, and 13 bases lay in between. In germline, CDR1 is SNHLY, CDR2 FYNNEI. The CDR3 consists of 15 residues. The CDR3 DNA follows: TGTGCCAGCAGTGGGGTCGTGACAGTCAATCAGCCCCAGCATTTT. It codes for CASSGVVTVNQPQHF.

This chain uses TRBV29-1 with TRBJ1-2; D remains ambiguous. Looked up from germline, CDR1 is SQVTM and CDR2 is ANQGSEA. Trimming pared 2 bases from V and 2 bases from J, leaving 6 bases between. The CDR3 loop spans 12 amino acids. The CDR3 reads CSVELENYGYTF. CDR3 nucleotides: TGCAGCGTTGAACTGGAGAACTATGGCTACACCTTC.

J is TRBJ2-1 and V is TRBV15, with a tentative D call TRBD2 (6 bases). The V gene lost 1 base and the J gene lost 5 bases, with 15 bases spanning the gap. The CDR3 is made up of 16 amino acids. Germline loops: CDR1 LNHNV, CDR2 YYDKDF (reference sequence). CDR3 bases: TGTGCCACCAGCAGAGTGATGGGGGGAACTAACAATGAGCAGTTCTTC. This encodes CATSRVMGGTNNEQFF.

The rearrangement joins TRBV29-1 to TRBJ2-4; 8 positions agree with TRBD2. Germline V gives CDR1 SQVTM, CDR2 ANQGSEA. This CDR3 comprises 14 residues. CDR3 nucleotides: TGCAGTCTCACCCGGGCTAGCGGGAAAAACATTCAGTACTTC. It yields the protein CSLTRASGKNIQYF. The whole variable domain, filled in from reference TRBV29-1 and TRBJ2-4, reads SAVISQKPSRDICQRGTSLTIQCQVDSQVTMMFWYRQQPGQSLTLIATANQGSEATYESGFVIDKFPISRPNLTFSTLTVSNMSPEDSSIYLCSLTRASGKNIQYFGAGTRLSVL.